Below, 11 T cell receptor beta chains from the same sample are listed, as sequenced in a study of control samples from healthy donors and cancer patients. The data were produced by immunoSEQ multiplex PCR, yet TCRdb's version contains in-frame clones alone and is incomplete. The sample includes 150,000 to 200,000 clones, 85% to 90% seen only once; the top ten take around 11%. The sequenced sample consisted of blood. Receptors were obtained from a man aged 25-45 years in good health.

In its sample, this clone ranks as medium-sized. This chain uses TRBV6-5 with TRBJ1-2; TRBD1 is a possible D gene (5 bases). CDR1 and CDR2 (germline): MNHEY, SVGAGI. The CDR3 runs to 13 residues. The V end lost 6 bases, the J end lost 2 bases, and 10 bases lay between the germline ends. The CDR3 coding sequence is TGTGCCAGCAGCCGCAGGGTCAACTATGGCTACACCTTC. Translated, it gives CASSRRVNYGYTF.

This chain connects TRBV5-4 to TRBJ1-4; 9 bases are shared with TRBD1. The CDR3 is made up of 15 amino acids. Unmatched junction bases numbered 9, after V lost 4 bases and J lost 8 bases. In germline, CDR1 is SGHNT, CDR2 YYREEE (reference sequence). CDR3 sequence (DNA): TGTGCCAGCAGCATTATACAGGGGGCAAGGGAAAAACTGTTTTTT. As protein: CASSIIQGAREKLFF.

This chain joins TRBV19 and TRBJ1-4; 11 bases align to TRBD1. The CDR3 totals 13 residues. V trimming: 10 bases; J trimming: 7 bases; junction bases outside the gene matches: 5. CDR1 is LNHDA, CDR2 SQIVND, per germline (reference sequence). DNA for the CDR3: TGTGCCACCACCGGGACAGGGGGTGAAAAACTGTTTTTT. Protein: CATTGTGGEKLFF.

This clone was found once. Different DNA sequences within this sample yield the same CDR3. The genes are TRBV18 and TRBJ1-4; the D gene is possibly TRBD1 (5 bases). This CDR3 is 12 amino acids long. V was cut by 4 bases and J by 5 bases, with 5 bases left in between. The germline CDR1 and CDR2 sequences are KGHSH and LQKENI. CDR3 in DNA: TGTGCCAGCTCACAGGGGAATGAAAAACTGTTTTTT. Encoded protein: CASSQGNEKLFF.

DNA for the CDR3: TGTGCCAGCAGTTTAAGGCAGGGGGATGGCTACACCTTC. Encoded protein: CASSLRQGDGYTF. The rearrangement links TRBV28 to TRBJ1-2; 7 bases are a match to TRBD1. Per the germline V gene, CDR1 is MDHEN and CDR2 is SYDVKM. This CDR3 is 13 amino acids long. J was trimmed by 6 bases and V by 2 bases; bases with no gene match: 3.

In this sample, this clone turned up once. The chain's CDR3 is CASSQSTNTEAFF. CDR3 DNA sequence: TGTGCCAGCAGCCAATCTACCAACACTGAAGCTTTCTTT. The chain is built from TRBV16 and TRBJ1-1; D is undetermined. V lost 0 bases, J lost 2 bases, and 4 bases lay in between. Germline CDR1 and CDR2: KGHSY and FQNENV. The CDR3 sequence is 13 residues long.

This sequence joins TRBV5-4 and TRBJ1-6, with TRBD1 identical over 9 bases. Germline V CDR1 and CDR2: SGHNT, YYREEE (reference sequence). This CDR3 is 16 amino acids long. V lost 4 bases and J lost 9; bases outside the gene matches: 11. CDR3 nucleotide sequence: TGTGCCAGCAGCACAAACGTGGGACAGGGTGGTTCACCCCTCCACTTT. Its translation: CASSTNVGQGGSPLHF. Looking up the rest from reference TRBV5-4 and TRBJ1-6 gives the full variable domain: ETGVTQSPTHLIKTRGQQVTLRCSSQSGHNTVSWYQQALGQGPQFIFQYYREEENGRGNFPPRFSGLQFPNYSSELNVNALELDDSALYLCASSTNVGQGGSPLHFGNGTRLTVT.

This rearrangement joins TRBV4-2 to TRBJ1-5; D unresolved. Germline V lookup: CDR1 LGHNA, CDR2 YNFKEQ. There are 14 residues in the CDR3. With 4 bases removed from V and 2 bases from J, the gap between germline ends came to 9 bases. Here the CDR3 reads CASSPRTGNQPQHF. The CDR3 nucleotides are TGTGCCAGCAGCCCTCGGACGGGCAATCAGCCCCAGCATTTT.

Only one count was recorded for this clone. The rearrangement uses TRBV4-1 and TRBJ1-3; D unclear. This CDR3 spans 13 amino acids. Deletions cut 2 bases from V and 2 bases from J, with 4 bases between. Germline V gene data show CDR1 as MGHRA and CDR2 as YSYEKL. The CDR3 loop is CASSQRAGNTIYF. As DNA, the CDR3 is TGCGCCAGCAGCCAAAGGGCTGGAAACACCATATATTTT.

The chain links TRBV7-9 to TRBJ1-5; 8 nucleotides match TRBD1. J gave up 4 bases and V 5 bases, and 13 bases lay outside the gene matches. Germline-derived CDR1 and CDR2 are SEHNR and FQNEAQ (reference sequence). The CDR3 has 17 amino acids. CDR3 amino acids: CASSLFWDRLPNQPQHF. The CDR3 coding sequence is TGTGCCAGCAGCCTGTTTTGGGACAGGCTTCCTAATCAGCCCCAGCATTTT.

V gene TRBV5-4 combines with J gene TRBJ2-7; the D gene could be TRBD1 or TRBD2 (5 bases each). Germline assignment: CDR1 SGHNT and CDR2 YYREEE (reference sequence). The CDR3 is made up of 13 amino acids. Trimming stripped 3 bases from V and 2 bases from J, with 9 bases between. The CDR3 sequence: CASSWGPTYEQYF. In nucleotides, the CDR3 is TGTGCCAGCAGCTGGGGACCTACCTACGAGCAGTACTTC.